The next 11 T cell receptor beta chains were all read from a single sample in a study of blood T cell repertoires in COVID-19. Using immunoSEQ multiplex PCR, the repertoire was profiled, and TCRdb retains in-frame clones only, with some absent. The table lists around 250,000 clones, approximately 84% of them singletons. The sample comprised peripheral blood. Source of these receptors: a woman aged 80 or over with acute or convalescent COVID-19.

The chain recombines TRBV6-2 or TRBV6-3 with TRBJ2-5, with D perhaps TRBD2 (5 bases). This CDR3 has 16 amino acids. Trimming took off 5 bases at V and 5 bases at J, with 21 bases between the two ends. Germline-derived CDR1 and CDR2 are MNHEY and SVGEGT. The CDR3 spells CASSPRRQTKRETQYF. CDR3 in DNA: TGTGCCAGCAGTCCCCGTAGGCAGACAAAGCGGGAGACCCAGTACTTC.

V usage is TRBV5-5 and J usage is TRBJ1-5; 8 bases agree with TRBD1. Germline CDR1 reads SGHKS; CDR2 reads YYEKEE (reference sequence). The CDR3 loop spans 15 amino acids. With V trimmed by 4 bases and J by 3 bases, 6 bases remained unmatched. CDR3 sequence (DNA): TGTGCCAGCAGCCCGGGACAGGCGACCAATCAGCCCCAGCATTTT. It encodes CASSPGQATNQPQHF.

The chain employs TRBV2 and TRBJ2-7, with 9 bases fitting TRBD1. The CDR3 is 16 residues long. Germline V gene data show CDR1 as SNHLY and CDR2 as FYNNEI. Unmatched junction bases numbered 12, after V lost 6 bases and J lost 3 bases. The CDR3 region is CASRDRPGTGFYEQYF. CDR3 coding DNA: TGTGCCAGCAGGGACCGCCCCGGGACAGGGTTCTACGAGCAGTACTTC.

The chain recombines TRBV4-1 with TRBJ2-1; D might be TRBD1 (6 bases). The germline V and J ends were trimmed by 5 bases and 8 bases, with 13 bases remaining between them. CDR1 MGHRA and CDR2 YSYEKL come from the germline V gene. The CDR3 consists of 13 residues. Here the CDR3 DNA reads TGCGCCAGCAGCTCGAGGGGGTTGGATGAGCAGTTCTTC. This encodes CASSSRGLDEQFF.

The chain employs TRBV15 and TRBJ1-2, with 9 nucleotides matching TRBD1. Germline loops: CDR1 LNHNV, CDR2 YYDKDF (reference sequence). Trimming at V came to 4 bases and at J to 4 bases, leaving 4 bases not matched to a gene. The CDR3 sequence is 14 residues long. This CDR3 is CATSMDRGGYGYTF. In nucleotides, the CDR3 is TGTGCCACCAGCATGGACAGGGGAGGCTATGGCTACACCTTC. The whole variable domain, remainder taken from reference TRBV15 and TRBJ1-2, is DAMVIQNPRYQVTQFGKPVTLSCSQTLNHNVMYWYQQKSSQAPKLLFHYYDKDFNNEADTPDNFQSRRPNTSFCFLDIRSPGLGDTAMYLCATSMDRGGYGYTFGSGTRLTVV.

The chain is built from TRBV2 and TRBJ1-4; 10 bases agree with TRBD1. The CDR3 is 16 residues long. Germline V CDR1 and CDR2: SNHLY, FYNNEI. The junction had 7 bases not matched to a gene; V was cut back by 5 bases and J by 4 bases. The CDR3 region has the DNA TGTGCCAGCAGTAGGGACAGGGGTGGAAGTAATGAAAAACTGTTTTTT. Its translation: CASSRDRGGSNEKLFF.

This clone was detected a few times. The chain is built from TRBV28 and TRBJ1-1; 8 bases map to TRBD1. Germline lookup yields CDR1 MDHEN and CDR2 SYDVKM. The CDR3 is 17 amino acids. J gave up 5 bases and V 3 bases, and 14 bases lay outside the gene matches. CDR3 in amino acids: CASSFFHGQGGRTEAFF. Written as DNA, the CDR3 is TGTGCCAGCAGTTTTTTCCATGGACAGGGCGGTAGGACTGAAGCTTTCTTT.

The chain is built from TRBV7-3 and TRBJ1-5, with TRBD1 matching 9 bases. Germline V gene sequence: CDR1 SGHTA, CDR2 FQGTGA. This CDR3 spans 13 amino acids. The junction had 1 base not matched to a gene; V was cut back by 3 bases and J by 7 bases. This CDR3 reads CASSLDRGQPQHF. The CDR3, as DNA: TGTGCCAGCAGCTTGGACAGGGGCCAGCCCCAGCATTTT.

The V and J genes are TRBV3-1 (or the pseudogene TRBV3-2) and TRBJ1-1; the D is unclear. Trimming removed 4 bases from V and 4 bases from J, with 10 bases in between. Germline assignment: CDR1 LGHDT and CDR2 YNNKEL (reference sequence). The CDR3 loop spans 13 amino acids. The CDR3, as DNA: TGTGCCAGCAGCCGAGCGGAGGGCACTGAAGCTTTCTTT. Its protein product is CASSRAEGTEAFF.

V is TRBV7-2 and J is TRBJ2-7; 7 bases fit TRBD1. V lost 5 bases to trimming and J lost 6 bases; unmatched junction nucleotides: 4. Germline V CDR1 and CDR2: SGHTA, FQGNSA. The CDR3 spans 12 residues. Written as DNA, the CDR3 is TGTGCCAGCAGCGCATCAGGGGGCGAGCAGTACTTC. Translating it yields CASSASGGEQYF.

The chain has TRBV5-8 and TRBJ2-5; tentatively, D is TRBD2 (6 bases). The V end was cut by 3 bases, the J end by 8 bases, with 8 bases between. Germline CDR1 is SGHTS and CDR2 is YDEGEE. The CDR3 totals 11 residues. This chain's CDR3 is CASSYSGTQYF. CDR3 nucleotides: TGTGCCAGCAGCTATAGCGGTACCCAGTACTTC.